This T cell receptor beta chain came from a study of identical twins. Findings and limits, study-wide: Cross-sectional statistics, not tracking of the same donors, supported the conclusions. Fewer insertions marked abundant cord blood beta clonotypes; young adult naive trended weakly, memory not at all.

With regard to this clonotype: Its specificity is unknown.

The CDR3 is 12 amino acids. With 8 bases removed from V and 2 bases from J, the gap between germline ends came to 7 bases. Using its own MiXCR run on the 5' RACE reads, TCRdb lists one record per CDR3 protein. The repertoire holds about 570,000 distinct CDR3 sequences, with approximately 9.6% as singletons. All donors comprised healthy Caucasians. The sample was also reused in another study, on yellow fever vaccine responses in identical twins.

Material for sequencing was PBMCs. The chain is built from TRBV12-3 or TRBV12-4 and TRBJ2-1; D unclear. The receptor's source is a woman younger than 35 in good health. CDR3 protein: CASWRAYNEQFF. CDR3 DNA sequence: TGTGCCAGCTGGCGAGCCTACAATGAGCAGTTCTTC.